The 22 T cell receptor beta chains presented below share a single source sample, sequenced in a study of cytomegalovirus exposure and HLA in healthy donors. The PCR ran on 60 Vbeta and 13 Jbeta primers. Sequencing used immunoSEQ multiplex PCR; TCRdb keeps in-frame clones, though not all of them. The sample comprises 130,000 to 150,000 clones, 80% to 85% of which are singletons, and about 2.6% rests with the top ten. The sequenced sample was PBMCs. These receptors were taken from a boy younger than 10 in good health and CMV-seronegative.

In its sample, this clone was seen once. The V and J genes are TRBV6-1 and TRBJ1-2; no clear D. CDR3 length: 14 residues. The germline V and J ends were trimmed by 2 bases and 1 base, with 8 bases remaining between them. Germline V gene data show CDR1 as MNHNS and CDR2 as SASEGT. CDR3 nucleotides: TGTGCCAGCAGTGAATTTCTATTTAACTATGGCTACACCTTC. It is translated as CASSEFLFNYGYTF.

This clone has a handful of counts. The V call is TRBV28, the J call TRBJ1-1, with D uncertain. The CDR3 is 12 residues long. CDR1 and CDR2 from the germline V gene are MDHEN and SYDVKM. Deletions cut 1 base from V and 7 bases from J, with 7 bases between. The CDR3 DNA reads as TGTGCCAGCAGTTTATTAGCGTTTGAAGCTTTCTTT. This encodes CASSLLAFEAFF. Combining the CDR3 with reference TRBV28 and TRBJ1-1 gives the whole variable domain DVKVTQSSRYLVKRTGEKVFLECVQDMDHENMFWYRQDPGLGLRLIYFSYDVKMKEKGDIPEGYSVSREKKERFSLILESASTNQTSMYLCASSLLAFEAFFGQGTRLTVV.

This chain joins TRBV27 and TRBJ1-2; D is unresolved. Trimming removed 3 bases at V and 7 bases at J, with 12 bases between. Germline V gives CDR1 MNHEY, CDR2 SMNVEV (reference sequence). The CDR3 consists of 13 residues. CDR3 residues: CASSFLGFGGYTF. CDR3 DNA: TGTGCCAGCAGTTTTCTCGGGTTCGGTGGCTACACCTTC.

This clone occurred a few times. The genes are TRBV6-4 and TRBJ2-6; perhaps TRBD1 as D (5 bases). The CDR3 is made up of 16 amino acids. Per the germline V gene, CDR1 is MRHNA and CDR2 is SNTAGT. V was clipped by 4 bases and J by 0 bases, with 10 bases between them. CDR3 in amino acids: CASSAGHLSGANVLTF. CDR3 bases: TGTGCCAGCAGTGCCGGACACCTCTCTGGGGCCAACGTCCTGACTTTC.

In its sample, this clone was seen a few times. The chain recombines TRBV6-1 with TRBJ1-4; 8 nucleotides align to TRBD1. With V trimmed by 1 base and J by 0 bases, 13 bases remained unmatched. The CDR3 totals 20 residues. Germline assignment: CDR1 MNHNS and CDR2 SASEGT. In DNA, the CDR3 is TGTGCCAGCAGTGAAGGGTATCCAGGGGGCGCGTGGGCAACTAATGAAAAACTGTTTTTT. This codes for CASSEGYPGGAWATNEKLFF.

The chain combines TRBV7-2 with TRBJ2-5; D possibly corresponds to TRBD1 (6 bases). This CDR3 is built from 13 residues. The V end was cut by 5 bases, the J end by 0 bases, with 7 bases between. Germline lookup yields CDR1 SGHTA and CDR2 FQGNSA. The DNA of the CDR3 is TGTGCCAGCAGCGGGACACACCAAGAGACCCAGTACTTC. Amino acid sequence: CASSGTHQETQYF.

This clone was detected a few times. J is TRBJ2-3 and V is TRBV7-6; 9 bases fit TRBD2. Germline V lookup: CDR1 SGHVS, CDR2 FNYEAQ. The CDR3 spans 16 residues. V dropped 5 bases and J dropped 0; count of bases not matched to a gene: 6. CDR3 DNA: TGTGCCAGCAGCCCCATAGCGGGGGCCAGCACAGATACGCAGTATTTT. Translating gives CASSPIAGASTDTQYF.

V usage is TRBV6-1 and J usage is TRBJ2-7; 11 bases agree with TRBD1. Trimming at V came to 6 bases and at J to 3 bases, leaving 10 bases not matched to a gene. The CDR3 has 16 amino acids. Germline values: CDR1 MNHNS, CDR2 SASEGT. CDR3 sequence: CASREKKGQGDYEQYF. The CDR3 nucleotides are TGTGCCAGCAGGGAAAAAAAGGGACAGGGGGACTACGAGCAGTACTTC.

This chain joins TRBV20-1 and TRBJ1-2; D is uncertain. V lost 3 bases and J lost 3, with 5 bases in between. The CDR3 runs to 11 residues. Germline lookup yields CDR1 DFQATT and CDR2 SNEGSKA (reference sequence). CDR3 sequence: CSASGYYGYTF. DNA of the CDR3: TGCAGTGCTAGCGGGTACTATGGCTACACCTTC.

The V call is TRBV20-1, the J call TRBJ2-7; D is undetermined. This CDR3 comprises 10 residues. Looked up from germline, CDR1 is DFQATT and CDR2 is SNEGSKA (reference sequence). V was pared by 4 bases and J by 4 bases, with 5 bases between. Written as DNA, the CDR3 is TGCAGTGCTAAGAGGTACGAGCAGTACTTC. As protein: CSAKRYEQYF.

Here the CDR3 reads CASSLGFAGGGNEQFF. CDR3 DNA: TGTGCCAGCAGCTTAGGCTTTGCGGGGGGGGGTAATGAGCAGTTCTTC. The V and J genes are TRBV7-8 and TRBJ2-1, with 9 bases identical to TRBD2. Germline V gives CDR1 SGHVS, CDR2 FQNEAQ. The trim removed 1 base at V and 7 bases at J, leaving 8 bases unmatched. The CDR3 contains 16 residues.

The rearrangement joins TRBV29-1 to TRBJ2-7; possible D gene TRBD2, 7 bases. The CDR3 has 14 amino acids. CDR1 is SQVTM, CDR2 ANQGSEA, per germline. V was clipped by 6 bases and J by 7 bases, with 22 bases between them. CDR3 sequence: CSVSRGGPGEEQYF. The CDR3, as DNA: TGCAGCGTGTCTAGGGGGGGTCCGGGGGAAGAGCAGTACTTC.

This rearrangement joins TRBV11-2 to TRBJ2-1, with D tentatively TRBD2 (6 bases). The CDR3 runs 15 residues. Germline lookup yields CDR1 SGHAT and CDR2 FQNNGV. V was shortened by 1 base and J by 6 bases, with 13 bases between the two germline ends. The chain's CDR3 is CASSLVGGIINEQFF. The DNA of the CDR3 is TGTGCCAGCAGCTTAGTGGGCGGGATCATCAATGAGCAGTTCTTC.

This clone was picked up one time. This chain connects TRBV29-1 to TRBJ2-2; 16 positions agree with TRBD2. CDR3 length: 19 residues. Germline lookup yields CDR1 SQVTM and CDR2 ANQGSEA. J was trimmed by 5 bases and V by 5 bases; bases with no gene match: 14. The chain's CDR3 is CSVPVPGLAGGPYTGELFF. Here the CDR3 DNA reads TGCAGCGTTCCTGTCCCGGGACTAGCGGGGGGGCCGTATACCGGGGAGCTGTTTTTT.

The chain couples TRBV29-1 to TRBJ2-1; D is ambiguous. CDR3 length: 14 amino acids. Trimming removed 3 bases from V and 0 bases from J, with 9 bases in between. Germline-derived CDR1 and CDR2 are SQVTM and ANQGSEA. DNA of the CDR3: TGCAGCGTTGAGCCAGGATACTCCTACAATGAGCAGTTCTTC. This gives the protein CSVEPGYSYNEQFF.

The rearrangement links TRBV11-1 to TRBJ2-7; 9 bases fit TRBD2. Trimming cost V 3 bases and J 6 bases; bases outside gene matches: 6. CDR1 is SGHAT, CDR2 FQDESV, per germline (reference sequence). The CDR3 covers 14 residues. The CDR3 DNA reads TGTGCCAGCAGCTTCCTAGCGGGATCTTTCGAGCAGTACTTC. It encodes CASSFLAGSFEQYF.

The CDR3 is CSVQLTTSGTADEQFF. CDR3 DNA: TGCAGCGTCCAGCTCACGACTAGCGGGACAGCCGATGAGCAGTTCTTC. This sequence joins TRBV29-1 and TRBJ2-1; 11 bases are a match to TRBD2. In germline, CDR1 is SQVTM, CDR2 ANQGSEA. V was pared by 6 bases and J by 8 bases, with 15 bases of the junction left unmatched. The CDR3 sequence is 16 residues long.

The chain combines TRBV9 with TRBJ2-7; D not resolved. The CDR3 covers 14 residues. Germline CDR1 is SGDLS and CDR2 is YYNGEE. V was cut by 3 bases and J by 4 bases, with 14 bases left in between. In DNA form, the CDR3 reads TGTGCCAGCAGCGGAGCCCGAAACGGTTACGAGCAGTACTTC. Translating it yields CASSGARNGYEQYF. Full variable domain (outside the CDR3, taken from reference TRBV9 and TRBJ2-7): DSGVTQTPKHLITATGQRVTLRCSPRSGDLSVYWYQQSLDQGLQFLIQYYNGEERAKGNILERFSAQQFPDLHSELNLSSLELGDSALYFCASSGARNGYEQYFGPGTRLTVT.

The rearrangement joins TRBV14 to TRBJ2-1; 12 bases line up with TRBD2. The CDR3 is 13 residues long. Germline CDR1 reads SGHDN; CDR2 reads FVKESK. V shed 6 bases, J shed 8 bases, and the junction held 2 bases outside the gene matches. CDR3 residues: CASRTSGSHEQFF. CDR3 in DNA: TGTGCCAGCAGGACTAGCGGGAGCCATGAGCAGTTCTTC.

The V call is TRBV18, the J call TRBJ2-1, with 14 positions matching TRBD2. The length of the CDR3 is 17 residues. V lost 6 bases, J lost 1 base, and 5 bases stayed unmatched. The germline V gene has CDR1 KGHSH and CDR2 LQKENI. The chain's CDR3 is CASSPTSGGGSYNEQFF. For the CDR3, the DNA is TGTGCCAGCTCCCCGACTAGCGGGGGGGGGTCCTACAATGAGCAGTTCTTC.

This rearrangement joins TRBV5-6 to TRBJ2-5, with D perhaps TRBD1 (5 bases). CDR3 length: 14 residues. Germline V gene sequence: CDR1 SGHDT, CDR2 YYEEEE. The ends were cut back, 0 bases at V and 3 bases at J, with 9 bases in the middle. This chain's CDR3 is CASSLGGREETQYF. Here the CDR3 DNA reads TGTGCCAGCAGCTTGGGAGGCAGGGAAGAGACCCAGTACTTC.

V and J are TRBV29-1 and TRBJ2-3; D unresolved. Trimming removed 2 bases from V and 6 bases from J, with 9 bases in between. Looked up from germline, CDR1 is SQVTM and CDR2 is ANQGSEA. The CDR3 spans 12 residues. CDR3 in DNA: TGCAGCGTTGAACGCTACTCGGATACGCAGTATTTT. It translates to CSVERYSDTQYF.